The next 21 T cell receptor beta chains were all read from a single sample in a study of HIV-infected children after antiretroviral therapy interruption. Sample treatment: PENTA 11 planned treatment interruption arm or continuous ART arm. RNA-based 3' RACE libraries used unique molecular identifiers. Using its own MiXCR run on the 3' RACE reads, TCRdb lists one record per CDR3 protein. The data show roughly 7,300 distinct CDR3 sequences, 15% to 20% seen once. Sequencing used CD45RO+ CD8+ T cells from PBMCs, pooled from several time points, obtained from a donor given antiretroviral therapy, either interrupted or continuous. The subset here: memory CD8+ CD45RO+ CD45RA- T cells. These receptors were collected from a pool of human donors with HIV.

By proportion, this clonotype is medium-sized. V and J are TRBV7-9 and TRBJ2-2; D perhaps matches TRBD1 (5 bases). CDR3 length: 9 amino acids. Per germline, CDR1 SEHNR and CDR2 FQNEAQ (reference sequence). The CDR3 loop is CAGAGELFF. The CDR3 bases are TGTGCAGGGGCCGGGGAGCTGTTTTTT.

This chain joins TRBV28 and TRBJ1-5; weak D call: TRBD1 (5 bases). Germline CDR1 MDHEN, CDR2 SYDVKM. CDR3 length: 15 residues. The V gene lost 7 bases and the J gene lost 3 bases, with 16 bases spanning the gap. In nucleotides, the CDR3 is TGTGCCAGCATTGAGGGACGCTCCGACAATCAGCCCCAGCATTTT. Residues: CASIEGRSDNQPQHF.

This clonotype was recorded at least ten times. The chain uses TRBV12-3 or TRBV12-4 and TRBJ2-2, with D perhaps TRBD2 (6 bases). The CDR3 length is 16 residues. Trimming took off 6 bases at V and 3 bases at J, with 17 bases between the two ends. The CDR3 reads CASSPISGVDTGELFF. Written as DNA, the CDR3 is TGTGCCAGCAGCCCGATATCGGGGGTCGACACCGGGGAGCTGTTTTTT.

This clonotype appeared once. The genes are TRBV4-2 and TRBJ2-7; TRBD2 aligns across 7 bases. The CDR3 runs 14 residues. Germline CDR1 is LGHNA and CDR2 is YNFKEQ. The junction had 6 bases not matched to a gene; V was cut back by 5 bases and J by 2 bases. CDR3 sequence reads: CASSTQRGPYEQYF. For the CDR3, the DNA is TGTGCCAGCAGCACACAGCGGGGTCCCTACGAGCAGTACTTC.

This clonotype was picked up many times. The CDR3 region has the DNA TGTGCCAGCAGCTTAGATTTTCTTCCAGATTCCTACGAGCAGTACTTC. It yields the protein CASSLDFLPDSYEQYF. The rearrangement joins TRBV11-2 to TRBJ2-7; D is undetermined. The CDR3 runs to 16 residues. V gave up 0 bases and J gave up 1 base, with 13 bases separating them. Germline CDR1 reads SGHAT; CDR2 reads FQNNGV.

This clonotype was counted many times. The chain carries TRBV6-5 and TRBJ2-3; weak D call: TRBD1 (5 bases). The CDR3 loop spans 12 amino acids. The germline V gene has CDR1 MNHEY and CDR2 SVGAGI. V was trimmed by 7 bases and J by 4 bases, leaving 9 bases between them. CDR3 nucleotide sequence: TGTGCCAGCAAGGGGCACGCAGATACGCAGTATTTT. As protein: CASKGHADTQYF.

This clonotype is labeled medium-sized. This sequence joins TRBV4-2 and TRBJ2-6; a possible D gene is TRBD2 (5 bases). The germline V and J ends were trimmed by 0 bases and 3 bases, with 9 bases remaining between them. The CDR3 loop spans 16 amino acids. Germline lookup yields CDR1 LGHNA and CDR2 YNFKEQ. CDR3 sequence (DNA): TGTGCCAGCAGCCAAGATTCGGGGAATGGGGCCAACGTCCTGACTTTC. Its translation is CASSQDSGNGANVLTF.

Sample share makes this clonotype medium-sized. The rearrangement links TRBV4-1 to TRBJ1-6, with unresolved D. Trimming stripped 1 base from V and 7 bases from J, with 11 bases between. The germline gives CDR1 MGHRA, CDR2 YSYEKL. CDR3 length equals 15 residues. In DNA, the CDR3 is TGCGCCAGCAGCCAAGTTCAGGATTCAAATTCACCCCTCCACTTT. Its protein is CASSQVQDSNSPLHF.

This clonotype was counted at least ten times. The CDR3 loop is CASAWLGGYTF. CDR3 DNA sequence: TGTGCTAGTGCCTGGCTGGGTGGCTACACCTTC. V usage is TRBV12-5 and J usage is TRBJ1-2; D is undetermined. From germline, CDR1 is LGHNT and CDR2 FRNRAP. The CDR3 runs to 11 residues. Between the trimmed V and J ends, which lost 7 bases and 7 bases, there was a span of 10 bases.

This clonotype occurred once. V usage is TRBV7-2 and J usage is TRBJ1-2; TRBD1 aligns across 7 bases. J lost 7 bases, V lost 0 bases, and 5 bases had no gene match. This CDR3 has 14 residues. CDR1 and CDR2 (germline): SGHTA, FQGNSA. The CDR3 here is CASSLAGTACGYTF. CDR3 nucleotide sequence: TGTGCCAGCAGCTTAGCCGGGACAGCCTGTGGCTACACCTTC.

This clonotype was observed many times. This chain uses TRBV9 with TRBJ2-3; 8 nucleotides agree with TRBD2. Trimming took 4 bases from V and 0 from J; bases not matched to a gene: 7. Germline V gene data show CDR1 as SGDLS and CDR2 as YYNGEE. The CDR3 totals 16 residues. The CDR3, as DNA: TGTGCCAGCAGCACGGGGAAGCGGGGGAGCACAGATACGCAGTATTTT. It encodes CASSTGKRGSTDTQYF.

This clonotype was recorded at least ten times. This chain links TRBV29-1 with TRBJ2-2; TRBD1 might be the D (6 bases). Germline V gives CDR1 SQVTM, CDR2 ANQGSEA. The CDR3 extends over 13 amino acids. V lost 4 bases and J 1 base, leaving 7 bases between the germline ends. This CDR3 reads CSVGQVNTGELFF. CDR3 DNA: TGCAGCGTTGGACAGGTGAACACCGGGGAGCTGTTTTTT.

This clonotype was picked up many times. The chain combines TRBV24-1 with TRBJ2-1, with 9 positions matching TRBD2. V trimming: 3 bases; J trimming: 7 bases; junction bases outside the gene matches: 3. This CDR3 comprises 14 residues. CDR1 is KGHDR and CDR2 is SFDVKD in the germline V gene. CDR3 amino acids: CATSDHGLANEQFF. The DNA of the CDR3 is TGTGCCACCAGTGATCATGGACTAGCGAATGAGCAGTTCTTC.

The CDR3 protein is CSVEDTQRDYEQYF. CDR3 coding DNA: TGCAGCGTTGAAGACACTCAAAGAGACTACGAGCAGTACTTC. The V and J genes are TRBV29-1 and TRBJ2-7; no reliable D call. Germline-derived CDR1 and CDR2 are SQVTM and ANQGSEA. V was trimmed by 0 bases and J by 3 bases, leaving 12 bases between them. There are 14 residues in the CDR3.

The V and J genes are TRBV4-1 and TRBJ2-2, with D unclear. The CDR3 loop spans 15 amino acids. Trimming pared 1 base from V and 1 base from J, leaving 7 bases between. Per germline, CDR1 MGHRA and CDR2 YSYEKL. The CDR3 spells CASSQAVVNTGELFF. The CDR3 DNA is TGCGCCAGCAGCCAAGCCGTCGTGAACACCGGGGAGCTGTTTTTT.

This clonotype occurred many times. V usage is TRBV28 and J usage is TRBJ2-3; 10 bases align to TRBD1. The CDR3 extends over 17 amino acids. Trimming removed 5 bases from V and 3 bases from J; junction bases left unmatched: 11. Germline-derived CDR1 and CDR2 are MDHEN and SYDVKM. CDR3 sequence: CASSTRTGGHGTDTQYF. CDR3 DNA sequence: TGTGCCAGCAGTACCCGGACAGGGGGGCATGGAACAGATACGCAGTATTTT.

V gene TRBV9 combines with J gene TRBJ1-1; D call uncertain. Germline V CDR1 and CDR2: SGDLS, YYNGEE. Trimming removed 2 bases at V and 11 bases at J, with 16 bases between. The CDR3 runs to 13 residues. The CDR3 is CASSVNQVNRAFF. As DNA, the CDR3 is TGTGCCAGCAGCGTGAATCAGGTGAATCGGGCTTTCTTT. The complete variable domain, with remaining parts taken from reference TRBV9 and TRBJ1-1, reads DSGVTQTPKHLITATGQRVTLRCSPRSGDLSVYWYQQSLDQGLQFLIQYYNGEERAKGNILERFSAQQFPDLHSELNLSSLELGDSALYFCASSVNQVNRAFFGQGTRLTVV.

This clonotype has at least ten counts. The chain employs TRBV20-1 and TRBJ1-1, with D hard to call. V was clipped by 2 bases and J by 7 bases, with 17 bases between them. Germline V gives CDR1 DFQATT, CDR2 SNEGSKA (reference sequence). There are 14 residues in the CDR3. CDR3 amino acids: CSARLLSVYVEAFF. The CDR3 coding sequence is TGCAGTGCTAGACTTCTGAGTGTGTATGTTGAAGCTTTCTTT.

This clonotype was counted many times. This chain links TRBV11-2 with TRBJ2-7, with 10 bases that match TRBD2. CDR1 SGHAT and CDR2 FQNNGV come from the germline V gene. The V and J ends lost 0 bases and 7 bases, in that order; junction bases with no gene match: 9. This CDR3 contains 16 residues. CDR3 amino acids: CASSLEGGLAGAEQYF. The CDR3 DNA sequence: TGTGCCAGCAGCTTAGAGGGGGGGCTAGCGGGGGCTGAGCAGTACTTC.

This clonotype was counted at least ten times. The chain is built from TRBV7-8 and TRBJ2-3, with no clear D. Trimming removed 2 bases at V and 0 bases at J, with 6 bases between. CDR3 length: 14 residues. The germline gives CDR1 SGHVS, CDR2 FQNEAQ. CDR3 in DNA: TGTGCCAGCAGCTTACGTAGTAGCACAGATACGCAGTATTTT. This translates into CASSLRSSTDTQYF.

In this sample, this clonotype turned up many times. The rearrangement uses TRBV19 and TRBJ1-1; 7 bases match TRBD1. CDR1 and CDR2 from the germline V gene are LNHDA and SQIVND (reference sequence). Trimming took 3 bases from V and 3 from J; bases not matched to a gene: 4. The CDR3 has 14 residues. CDR3 sequence: CASSIGQGDTEAFF. The CDR3 DNA sequence: TGTGCCAGTAGTATCGGGCAGGGGGACACTGAAGCTTTCTTT.